This entry is about one T cell receptor (beta chain). This specimen comes from a study of blood T cell repertoires in COVID-19. Turning to the study itself: PBMCs, B-cell-depleted T cells, or T cells provided the cDNA or gDNA that made up the material.

Categorization into cohorts depended on clinical history that participants reported. The method was immunoSEQ multiplex PCR; TCRdb's version includes in-frame clones alone and lacks a portion of them. The sample shows fewer than 350,000 clones, around 86% of them seen only once. V was pared by 2 bases and J by 2 bases, with 25 bases of the junction left unmatched. This CDR3 comprises 23 residues. Germline V gene sequence: CDR1 MDHEN, CDR2 SYDVKM. The clonotype was recovered from a woman between 40 and 50 years old with acute COVID-19. Sequenced sample: PBMCs or T cells enriched from blood (not recorded which). V is TRBV28 and J is TRBJ2-3; 10 bases map to TRBD2. The CDR3 protein is CASSLRGRSASGSVRVLTDTQYF. CDR3 coding DNA: TGTGCCAGCAGTTTAAGGGGACGGTCGGCTAGCGGGAGTGTGAGGGTCCTCACAGATACGCAGTATTTT.